Listed below are T cell receptor beta chains from one sample, sequenced in a study of T cells after yellow fever vaccination. One entry per CDR3 protein, called by TCRdb with MiXCR from the 5' RACE reads. The table includes roughly 45,000 distinct CDR3 sequences, roughly 7% detected once. The source was CD8+ T cells not binding an NS4B(214-222) dextramer, sorted from PBMCs, collected 45 days after the yellow fever booster vaccination. These receptors all come from a man aged 25-45 years who received the YFV17D yellow fever vaccine. Each CDR3 is given with its conserved first and last residue. The order of the fields is D gene, V gene, J gene, clone size, CDR3 protein, CDR3 DNA. D genes are given only for firm matches. Expanded clones get a size class; other rows say once, few or many, or leave the size out.

>-|TRBV20-1|TRBJ1-2|many
CSARFGDGYTF
TGCAGCGCTCGGTTCGGAGATGGCTACACCTTC
>-|TRBV14|TRBJ2-7|many
CASKGQTSYEQYF
TGTGCCAGCAAGGGGCAGACCTCCTACGAGCAGTACTTC
>-|TRBV7-9|TRBJ2-1|many
CASSLERVLNEQFF
TGTGCCAGCAGCTTAGAGCGGGTATTAAATGAGCAGTTCTTC
>-|TRBV11-2|TRBJ1-4|many
CASSGGAGDLIFEKLFF
TGTGCCAGCAGCGGGGGGGCAGGGGACTTAATCTTTGAAAAACTGTTTTTT
>-|TRBV29-1|TRBJ2-5|many
CSVPTLETQYF
TGCAGCGTCCCCACTCTTGAGACCCAGTACTTC
>TRBD1|TRBV5-6|TRBJ2-7|many
CASSFGTGASEQYF
TGTGCCAGCAGTTTCGGGACAGGTGCTTCTGAGCAGTACTTC
>TRBD2|TRBV5-6|TRBJ2-1|many
CASSLSGGRSYNEQFF
TGTGCCAGCTCCTTGTCTGGCGGGAGGAGCTACAATGAGCAGTTCTTC
>TRBD2|TRBV20-1|TRBJ2-5|-
CSARGVPNSGEREDFQETQYF
TGCAGTGCTAGAGGGGTTCCGAATAGCGGGGAGCGAGAAGACTTCCAAGAGACCCAGTACTTC
>TRBD2|TRBV3-1|TRBJ2-3|many
CASSQDVFLAGNTDTQYF
TGTGCCAGCAGCCAAGACGTTTTCCTAGCGGGGAACACAGATACGCAGTATTTT
>TRBD1|TRBV19|TRBJ1-1|-
CASRLRQGNTEAFF
TGTGCCAGTAGATTAAGACAGGGGAACACTGAAGCTTTCTTT
>-|TRBV20-1|TRBJ2-5|many
CSARRAFQETQYF
TGCAGTGCTCGAAGGGCCTTCCAAGAGACCCAGTACTTC
>-|TRBV4-2|TRBJ2-7|many
CASSQEGLYSYEQYF
TGTGCCAGCAGCCAAGAGGGGTTATACTCCTACGAGCAGTACTTC
>TRBD2|TRBV2|TRBJ2-1|many
CASSGSGTNYNEQFF
TGTGCCAGCAGTGGTAGCGGGACCAACTACAATGAGCAGTTCTTC
>-|TRBV12-3/TRBV12-4|TRBJ1-2|many
CASKQGDGYTF
TGTGCCAGCAAACAGGGCGACGGCTACACCTTC
>TRBD2|TRBV5-6|TRBJ2-1|many
CASSSVGGRNEQFF
TGTGCCAGCAGCTCCGTCGGCGGGAGGAATGAGCAGTTCTTC
>-|TRBV6-6|TRBJ1-3|many
CASTGNTIYF
TGTGCCAGCACGGGAAACACCATATATTTT
>-|TRBV6-2/TRBV6-3|TRBJ2-1|medium-sized
CASSNQPDYNEQFF
TGTGCCAGCAGCAATCAGCCGGACTACAATGAGCAGTTCTTC
>-|TRBV7-2|TRBJ1-5|few
CASSLALGTQPQHF
TGTGCCAGCAGCTTAGCCCTAGGAACTCAGCCCCAGCATTTT
>-|TRBV19|TRBJ2-7|many
CASSIAGSSYEQYF
TGTGCCAGTAGTATAGCGGGAAGCTCCTACGAGCAGTACTTC
>TRBD2|TRBV19|TRBJ2-1|-
CASRRGLGSGRGSYNEQFF
TGTGCCAGTCGGCGTGGGTTGGGTAGCGGGAGAGGATCCTACAATGAGCAGTTCTTC
>-|TRBV6-6|TRBJ2-2|many
CASRSTNTGELFF
TGTGCCAGCAGATCGACGAACACCGGGGAGCTGTTTTTT
>-|TRBV4-1|TRBJ2-1|many
CASSQGDLPEQFF
TGCGCCAGCAGCCAGGGGGACCTTCCCGAGCAGTTCTTC
>-|TRBV6-6|TRBJ2-5|many
CASSGSRETQYF
TGTGCCAGCAGCGGGAGCCGGGAGACCCAGTACTTC
>TRBD2|TRBV7-9|TRBJ2-3|many
CASSIYRLAETSTDTQYF
TGTGCCAGCAGCATCTATCGACTAGCGGAAACAAGCACAGATACGCAGTATTTT
>-|TRBV6-2/TRBV6-3|TRBJ2-7|many
CASSFGGYEQYF
TGTGCCAGCAGTTTCGGGGGATACGAGCAGTACTTC
>TRBD1|TRBV6-2/TRBV6-3|TRBJ2-7|few
CASRPLPGQGVGEQYF
TGTGCCAGCAGACCCCTACCGGGACAGGGGGTCGGCGAGCAGTACTTC
>-|TRBV5-5|TRBJ2-5|-
CASAAGALGRETEYF
TGTGCCAGCGCCGCGGGGGCCCTCGGCAGGGAGACCGAGTACTTC
>TRBD1|TRBV7-9|TRBJ1-1|many
CASSRTGGNTEAFF
TGTGCCAGCAGCAGGACAGGGGGGAACACTGAAGCTTTCTTT
>TRBD1|TRBV20-1|TRBJ2-7|-
CSAPADRGQVEQYF
TGCAGTGCTCCCGCGGACAGGGGGCAGGTCGAGCAGTACTTC
>-|TRBV12-3/TRBV12-4|TRBJ2-1|-
CASSSGPSSYNEQFF
TGTGCCAGCAGCTCCGGCCCGAGCTCCTACAATGAGCAGTTCTTC
>-|TRBV11-2|TRBJ2-5|many
CASSAYQGEETQYF
TGTGCCAGCAGCGCGTACCAGGGAGAGGAGACCCAGTACTTC
>-|TRBV5-4|TRBJ2-7|many
CASSFSPYEQYF
TGTGCCAGCAGCTTTTCCCCCTACGAGCAGTACTTC
>-|TRBV5-1|TRBJ2-6|many
CASSTDTGANVLTF
TGCGCCAGCAGCACCGACACCGGGGCCAACGTCCTGACTTTC
>-|TRBV4-2|TRBJ2-1|many
CASSQDRTAEYNEQFF
TGTGCCAGCAGCCAAGATAGGACAGCCGAGTACAATGAGCAGTTCTTC
>-|TRBV20-1|TRBJ2-1|many
CSASLALSSYNEQFF
TGCAGTGCTAGTCTCGCTCTAAGCTCCTACAATGAGCAGTTCTTC
>-|TRBV11-2|TRBJ2-7|-
CASSDHSDHISYEQYF
TGTGCCAGCAGCGACCATTCGGACCACATCTCCTACGAGCAGTACTTC
>-|TRBV7-9|TRBJ2-7|many
CASSPRDGYEQYF
TGTGCCAGCAGCCCACGGGACGGTTACGAGCAGTACTTC
>-|TRBV12-3/TRBV12-4|TRBJ1-1|many
CASSPIEFPRAGIEAFF
TGTGCCAGCAGCCCTATCGAATTCCCCCGGGCGGGGATTGAAGCTTTCTTT
>TRBD1|TRBV7-8|TRBJ2-5|many
CASSPPDRGWQETQYF
TGTGCCAGCAGCCCCCCGGACAGGGGATGGCAAGAGACCCAGTACTTC
>-|TRBV7-9|TRBJ1-1|many
CASSQYREGTEAFF
TGTGCCAGCAGCCAATACAGGGAGGGAACTGAAGCTTTCTTT
>-|TRBV20-1|TRBJ1-5|-
CSATLGGSNQPQHF
TGCAGTGCTACCCTAGGGGGTAGCAATCAGCCCCAGCATTTT
>TRBD1|TRBV5-4|TRBJ1-4|-
CASSLETGEKLFF
TGTGCCAGCAGCTTGGAGACAGGGGAAAAACTGTTTTTT
>-|TRBV6-1|TRBJ2-6|many
CASSVQPGAGANVLTF
TGTGCCAGCAGTGTCCAGCCAGGGGCTGGGGCCAACGTCCTGACTTTC
>-|TRBV4-3|TRBJ2-3|few
CASSHTGHFQYF
TGCGCCAGCAGCCACACGGGACACTTTCAGTATTTT
>-|TRBV10-3|TRBJ2-1|many
CATGVSYNEQFF
TGTGCCACCGGAGTCTCCTACAATGAGCAGTTCTTC
>TRBD2|TRBV19|TRBJ2-7|many
CASSIASGRSYEQYF
TGTGCCAGTAGTATAGCTAGCGGGAGATCTTACGAGCAGTACTTC
>-|TRBV11-2|TRBJ2-3|many
CASSFGGKGDTQYF
TGTGCCAGCAGCTTCGGAGGGAAGGGAGATACGCAGTATTTT
>-|TRBV20-1|TRBJ2-5|many
CSATTPIGSLQETQYF
TGCAGTGCCACCACACCCATCGGGAGTTTGCAAGAGACCCAGTACTTC
>-|TRBV14|TRBJ1-1|many
CASSQDPSGQRTEAFF
TGTGCCAGCAGCCAAGACCCCTCGGGCCAAAGGACTGAAGCTTTCTTT
>-|TRBV11-2|TRBJ2-7|many
CASSLSGGNYEQYF
TGTGCCAGCAGCTTATCGGGCGGAAACTACGAGCAGTACTTC
>-|TRBV12-3/TRBV12-4|TRBJ1-2|many
CASTQPSQPYGYTF
TGTGCCAGCACACAGCCCTCGCAGCCCTATGGCTACACCTTC
>-|TRBV29-1|TRBJ2-1|many
CSVEFPSTGRNEQFF
TGCAGCGTTGAATTCCCTAGTACAGGGCGAAATGAGCAGTTCTTC
>-|TRBV6-2/TRBV6-3|TRBJ2-3|many
CASSRTSTDTQYF
TGTGCCAGCAGCCGGACGTCGACAGATACGCAGTATTTT
>-|TRBV5-1|TRBJ1-6|many
CASSLVENSPLHF
TGCGCCAGCAGCTTGGTCGAGAATTCACCCCTCCACTTT
>-|TRBV6-5|TRBJ2-1|many
CASSYSMESSYNEQFF
TGTGCCAGCAGTTACTCGATGGAGAGCTCCTACAATGAGCAGTTCTTC